The 28 T cell receptor beta chains reported below all come from one sample, sequenced in a study of cytomegalovirus exposure and HLA in healthy donors. Amplification used 60 Vbeta primers and 13 Jbeta primers. This table comes from immunoSEQ multiplex PCR, and its TCRdb copy is limited to in-frame clones, with some not included. The sample holds 100,000 to 150,000 clones; approximately 84% are singletons and the top ten take around 4%. The sequencing input was PBMCs. Receptor source: a young man in good health and CMV-seropositive.

The chain has TRBV4-3 and TRBJ1-1; 11 nucleotides line up with TRBD1. Germline values: CDR1 LGHNA, CDR2 YSLEER. The V and J ends lost 4 bases and 2 bases, in that order; junction bases with no gene match: 6. This CDR3 region has 16 residues. CDR3: CASSRGTGGINTEAFF. CDR3 DNA: TGCGCCAGCAGCCGCGGGACAGGGGGGATTAACACTGAAGCTTTCTTT.

The rearrangement uses TRBV5-6 and TRBJ2-1; 8 bases match TRBD2. The germline gives CDR1 SGHDT, CDR2 YYEEEE. V lost 4 bases, J lost 4 bases, and 10 bases stayed unmatched. CDR3 length equals 16 residues. CDR3 in DNA: TGTGCCAGCAGCAGGAAATTAGCGGGGCCTTACAATGAGCAGTTCTTC. Its translation: CASSRKLAGPYNEQFF.

The CDR3 spells CASSDRDRGYEAFF. CDR3 DNA sequence: TGTGCCAGCAGCGACCGGGACAGGGGATATGAAGCTTTCTTT. The chain has TRBV6-1 and TRBJ1-1; 10 nucleotides match TRBD1. The germline CDR1 and CDR2 sequences are MNHNS and SASEGT. This CDR3 is 14 amino acids long. The ends lost 6 bases at V and 7 bases at J; junction bases unmatched: 8.

CDR3 protein: CASSTGTGANTEAFF. The CDR3 DNA sequence: TGTGCCAGCAGCACCGGGACAGGGGCGAACACTGAAGCTTTCTTT. The chain is built from TRBV7-6 and TRBJ1-1, with TRBD1 identical over 10 bases. Germline V CDR1 and CDR2: SGHVS, FNYEAQ. The CDR3 totals 15 residues. The V and J ends lost 5 bases and 1 base, in that order; junction bases with no gene match: 4.

The CDR3 DNA reads as TGCGCCAGCAGTGAGTACCGGACACCTTTATATGGCTACACCTTC. It specifies CASSEYRTPLYGYTF. V usage is TRBV10-1 and J usage is TRBJ1-2; perhaps TRBD1 as D (5 bases). In germline, CDR1 is WNHNN, CDR2 SYGVQD (reference sequence). The CDR3 loop spans 15 amino acids. The V gene lost 1 base and the J gene lost 5 bases, with 14 bases spanning the gap.

The rearrangement links TRBV6-5 to TRBJ1-1; possibly TRBD1 for D (6 bases). The CDR3 extends over 13 amino acids. V dropped 6 bases and J dropped 8 bases, with 16 bases sitting between them. Germline loops: CDR1 MNHEY, CDR2 SVGAGI. CDR3 in amino acids: CASSLGTRREAFF. CDR3 DNA: TGTGCCAGCAGCCTGGGGACACGGAGAGAAGCTTTCTTT.

This clone was seen once. This chain connects TRBV5-5 to TRBJ2-1, with D unresolved. The germline V gene encodes CDR1 SGHKS and CDR2 YYEKEE (reference sequence). Between the trimmed V and J ends, which lost 6 bases and 0 bases, there was a span of 13 bases. This CDR3 is built from 15 residues. CDR3 sequence (DNA): TGTGCCAGCACCCCGGCGGCGAGCTCCTACAATGAGCAGTTCTTC. Translating it yields CASTPAASSYNEQFF.

The chain couples TRBV7-2 to TRBJ2-7; 9 bases agree with TRBD2. Germline CDR1 reads SGHTA; CDR2 reads FQGNSA. This CDR3 contains 14 residues. V was clipped by 1 base and J by 4 bases; unmatched bases: 2. The CDR3, as DNA: TGTGCCAGCAGCTTAGGCGGGAGGGGTTACGAGCAGTACTTC. Residues: CASSLGGRGYEQYF.

The chain has TRBV27 and TRBJ2-7; 10 nucleotides line up with TRBD2. V trimming: 2 bases; J trimming: 7 bases; junction bases outside the gene matches: 8. The CDR3 consists of 15 residues. Looked up from germline, CDR1 is MNHEY and CDR2 is SMNVEV (reference sequence). CDR3 protein: CASSLGASGGTEQYF. The CDR3 bases are TGTGCCAGCAGTTTAGGGGCTAGCGGGGGTACAGAGCAGTACTTC.

The V gene is TRBV19, the J gene TRBJ2-7; 10 bases agree with TRBD2. Germline lookup yields CDR1 LNHDA and CDR2 SQIVND (reference sequence). After removal of 4 bases from V and 0 bases from J, the junction contained 0 bases not matched to a gene. CDR3 length equals 14 residues. The CDR3 region is CASSTSGSSYEQYF. CDR3 coding DNA: TGTGCCAGTAGTACTAGCGGGAGCTCCTACGAGCAGTACTTC.

This clone was recorded once. The gene calls are TRBV27 and TRBJ1-2; unclear D gene. Looked up from germline, CDR1 is MNHEY and CDR2 is SMNVEV (reference sequence). There are 15 residues in the CDR3. V lost 5 bases, J lost 0 bases, and 13 bases lay in between. The CDR3 is CASSKTTETNYGYTF. The CDR3 DNA reads TGTGCCAGCAGTAAGACAACAGAAACTAACTATGGCTACACCTTC.

With regard to this clone: One end of the junction varies from germline; a read error may be responsible. This chain uses TRBV7-9 with TRBJ2-1; 11 positions agree with TRBD2. Germline assignment: CDR1 SEHNR and CDR2 FQNEAQ (reference sequence). The CDR3 length is 16 residues. The CDR3 region has the DNA TGTTCCAGCAGTCTAACCCGGACTAGCGGGTACAATGAGCAGTTCTTC. Encoded protein: CSSSLTRTSGYNEQFF.

The V and J genes are TRBV5-1 and TRBJ2-1; 11 bases align to TRBD1. CDR3 length: 16 amino acids. CDR1 SGHRS and CDR2 YFSETQ come from the germline V gene. Trimming removed 4 bases from V and 3 bases from J; junction bases left unmatched: 6. The DNA for the CDR3 is TGCGCCAGCAGCACAGGGACAGGGGGTAACTACAATGAGCAGTTCTTC. Encoded protein: CASSTGTGGNYNEQFF.

V is TRBV4-1 and J is TRBJ2-7, with TRBD1 matching over 7 bases. The CDR3 is 14 residues long. CDR1 is MGHRA, CDR2 YSYEKL, per germline. After removal of 3 bases from V and 3 bases from J, the junction contained 5 bases not matched to a gene. CDR3 nucleotides: TGCGCCAGCAGCCAGAGACAGGGTTTCTACGAGCAGTACTTC. Its translation: CASSQRQGFYEQYF.

The rearrangement joins TRBV5-8 to TRBJ2-1, with a possible D match to TRBD2 (6 bases). This CDR3 spans 16 amino acids. Trimming took off 0 bases at V and 8 bases at J, with 18 bases between the two ends. Germline V gene data show CDR1 as SGHTS and CDR2 as YDEGEE. The CDR3 nucleotides read TGTGCCAGCAGCTTGGCCCGGAGCGGTAGGGAGGATGAGCAGTTCTTC. This gives the protein CASSLARSGREDEQFF.

This chain uses TRBV5-1 with TRBJ2-7, with 10 bases matching TRBD1. V trimming: 4 bases; J trimming: 2 bases; junction bases outside the gene matches: 9. CDR1 is SGHRS, CDR2 YFSETQ, per germline. This CDR3 region has 16 residues. CDR3 residues: CASSATPGQGPYEQYF. The DNA of the CDR3 is TGCGCCAGCAGCGCTACTCCGGGACAGGGGCCCTACGAGCAGTACTTC.

This clone was recorded only once. This sequence joins TRBV18 and TRBJ2-5; 11 positions agree with TRBD2. V gave up 3 bases and J gave up 4 bases; unmatched junction bases: 13. Germline V gene data show CDR1 as KGHSH and CDR2 as LQKENI. The CDR3 is 18 amino acids. CDR3 sequence reads: CASSPSTNSGRAPETQYF. In DNA, the CDR3 is TGTGCCAGCTCACCCTCCACGAATAGCGGGAGGGCCCCAGAGACCCAGTACTTC.

The chain joins TRBV28 to TRBJ1-1; D is ambiguous. This CDR3 contains 14 residues. The germline V gene encodes CDR1 MDHEN and CDR2 SYDVKM. V was shortened by 10 bases and J by 3 bases, with 18 bases between the two germline ends. The CDR3 DNA follows: TGTGCCACCGAGGTGGTGGCGAAGGACACTGAAGCTTTCTTT. Its translation: CATEVVAKDTEAFF.

The rearrangement uses TRBV9 and TRBJ2-5; no clear D gene. CDR3 length: 14 amino acids. Germline V gene sequence: CDR1 SGDLS, CDR2 YYNGEE. The V end was cut by 4 bases, the J end by 3 bases, with 13 bases between. The CDR3 loop is CASSPRGGKETQYF. DNA of the CDR3: TGTGCCAGCAGCCCGCGAGGTGGAAAAGAGACCCAGTACTTC.

V and J are TRBV15 and TRBJ2-3; D is unclear. V lost 0 bases to trimming and J lost 13 bases, with 11 bases between them. The germline V gene has CDR1 LNHNV and CDR2 YYDKDF (reference sequence). This CDR3 spans 12 amino acids. The CDR3: CATSRDRSMKYF. CDR3 DNA: TGTGCCACCAGCAGAGATCGGAGTATGAAGTATTTT.

This clone is a singleton in its sample. V is TRBV7-9 and J is TRBJ2-2, with no clear D. V dropped 4 bases and J dropped 6 bases, with 9 bases sitting between them. The CDR3 has 13 residues. Germline V gene data show CDR1 as SEHNR and CDR2 as FQNEAQ (reference sequence). The CDR3 DNA is TGTGCCAGCAGCTCTGGGCTCCCCGGGGAGCTGTTTTTT. Translating gives CASSSGLPGELFF.

The chain employs TRBV9 and TRBJ1-5, with D possibly being TRBD1 (5 bases). V was clipped by 2 bases and J by 16 bases, with 19 bases between them. CDR3 length: 13 amino acids. Germline values: CDR1 SGDLS, CDR2 YYNGEE. The CDR3 coding sequence is TGTGCCAGCAGCGTGGGAGTGGTGGGACTTCTTCATTTT. This encodes CASSVGVVGLLHF.

V gene TRBV18 combines with J gene TRBJ2-3, with 7 bases matching TRBD2. This CDR3 comprises 15 residues. With 1 base clipped from V and 1 base from J, the junction kept 2 bases outside the gene matches. Germline V CDR1 and CDR2: KGHSH, LQKENI. CDR3 bases: TGTGCCAGCTCACCACGTGCGGGAGGCACAGATACGCAGTATTTT. Translating gives CASSPRAGGTDTQYF.

This clone was counted a single time. This rearrangement joins TRBV9 to TRBJ1-1; a weak D match, TRBD1 (5 bases). From germline, CDR1 is SGDLS and CDR2 YYNGEE. V gave up 1 base and J gave up 1 base, with 14 bases separating them. The CDR3 is 16 amino acids. The CDR3 nucleotides are TGTGCCAGCAGCGTATCCCCGGTTAGGGGGAACACTGAAGCTTTCTTT. Protein product: CASSVSPVRGNTEAFF.

The chain carries TRBV21-1 and TRBJ2-7; the table names TRBD1, a call not compared with the DNA. TRBV21-1 is a known pseudogene. This CDR3 comprises 19 residues. CDR3 bases: TGTGCCAGCAGCAGCAAACCCCGGGACAGGGGTCCTCTCTCCTACGAGCAGTACTTC. Amino acids: CASSSKPRDRGPLSYEQYF.

The chain carries TRBV9 and TRBJ2-1, with TRBD2 matching over 8 bases. In germline, CDR1 is SGDLS, CDR2 YYNGEE. With 4 bases clipped from V and 5 bases from J, the junction kept 8 bases outside the gene matches. The CDR3 sequence is 15 residues long. CDR3 coding DNA: TGTGCCAGCAGCCTGTTGGCTAGCGGGCACAATGAGCAGTTCTTC. This gives the protein CASSLLASGHNEQFF.

The chain combines TRBV7-8 with TRBJ1-1, with D unresolved. Germline CDR1 reads SGHVS; CDR2 reads FQNEAQ. V was pared by 8 bases and J by 6 bases, with 22 bases between. The CDR3 length is 15 residues. CDR3 region: CASYLIPSRVAEAFF. CDR3 bases: TGTGCCAGCTACCTAATACCCTCGAGAGTGGCTGAAGCTTTCTTT.

This chain links TRBV19 with TRBJ2-5, with a possible D match to TRBD1 (5 bases). CDR1 is LNHDA and CDR2 is SQIVND in the germline V gene (reference sequence). Trimming shortened V by 8 bases and J by 5 bases, and 15 bases separated the two germline ends. The CDR3 runs 13 residues. CDR3 nucleotides: TGTGCCAGTGGGCTAGGGGTTAGGGAGACCCAGTACTTC. This codes for CASGLGVRETQYF.